The 13 T cell receptor beta chains presented below share a single source sample, sequenced in a study of T cell changes during pregnancy in multiple sclerosis. Clones were read by immunoSEQ multiplex PCR, and TCRdb kept only the in-frame ones, dropping some. The sample has approximately 70,000 clones, under 95% seen once. Sequencing was performed on peripheral blood, taken in the second trimester of pregnancy. These receptors were obtained from a female donor in good health, enrolled as a control in a pregnancy study.

J is TRBJ1-5 and V is TRBV28, with unresolved D. V lost 6 bases to trimming and J lost 7 bases, with 19 bases between them. CDR1 is MDHEN, CDR2 SYDVKM, per germline. The CDR3 sequence is 15 residues long. CDR3 sequence reads: CASSPGSPGRQPQHF. For the CDR3, the DNA is TGTGCCAGCAGCCCTGGGAGCCCCGGGAGACAGCCCCAGCATTTT.

This chain joins TRBV5-1 and TRBJ1-2, with D tentatively TRBD1 (5 bases). CDR3 length equals 14 residues. From germline, CDR1 is SGHRS and CDR2 YFSETQ. V was pared by 4 bases and J by 0 bases, with 10 bases between. The CDR3 DNA is TGCGCCAGCAGCCAGAGCAGGGCTAACTATGGCTACACCTTC. Its translation: CASSQSRANYGYTF.

The gene calls are TRBV30 and TRBJ2-7, with 11 bases identical to TRBD1. The CDR3 is 16 residues long. V lost 3 bases, J lost 2 bases, and 9 bases stayed unmatched. Germline V gene lookup returns CDR1 GTSNPN and CDR2 SVGIG (reference sequence). Here the CDR3 reads CAWSLGQGATPYEQYF. Here the CDR3 DNA reads TGTGCCTGGAGCCTCGGACAGGGGGCCACCCCCTACGAGCAGTACTTC.

CDR3 nucleotides: TGTGCCAGCAGTGAAGGGGGCAGGGGGGATCAGCCCCAGCATTTT. It is translated as CASSEGGRGDQPQHF. The gene calls are TRBV6-1 and TRBJ1-5, with 7 bases matching TRBD1. The CDR3 length is 15 residues. The V and J ends lost 1 base and 5 bases, in that order; junction bases with no gene match: 5. CDR1 and CDR2 (germline): MNHNS, SASEGT.

The genes are TRBV19 and TRBJ2-1; 15 nucleotides line up with TRBD2. CDR3 size: 15 residues. The trim removed 10 bases at V and 7 bases at J, leaving 8 bases unmatched. Germline V lookup: CDR1 LNHDA, CDR2 SQIVND (reference sequence). The CDR3 is CATTGLAGGFNEQFF. In DNA, the CDR3 is TGTGCCACCACCGGACTAGCGGGAGGGTTTAATGAGCAGTTCTTC. Filled out from reference TRBV19 and TRBJ2-1, the complete variable domain reads DGGITQSPKYLFRKEGQNVTLSCEQNLNHDAMYWYRQDPGQGLRLIYYSQIVNDFQKGDIAEGYSVSREKKESFPLTVTSAQKNPTAFYLCATTGLAGGFNEQFFGPGTRLTVL.

This sequence joins TRBV7-9 and TRBJ1-1, with TRBD1 matching over 10 bases. Germline trimming cut 5 bases from V and 6 bases from J; bases unmatched to any gene: 6. The germline gives CDR1 SEHNR, CDR2 FQNEAQ (reference sequence). The CDR3 consists of 14 residues. CDR3 nucleotides: TGTGCCAGCAGCAAGACAGGACAGGGGGCTGAAGCTTTCTTT. Protein sequence: CASSKTGQGAEAFF.

This chain joins TRBV6-1 and TRBJ1-1; D is possibly TRBD1 (5 bases). Trimming removed 7 bases at V and 4 bases at J, with 19 bases between. The CDR3 length is 15 residues. Germline V gene lookup returns CDR1 MNHNS and CDR2 SASEGT. The CDR3 sequence: CASNPAGDGGTEAFF. CDR3 DNA sequence: TGTGCCAGCAACCCAGCGGGGGATGGCGGCACTGAAGCTTTCTTT.

This clone was detected only once. The CDR3 spells CASSETASGLKGTGELFF. In nucleotides, the CDR3 is TGTGCCAGCAGTGAAACGGCTAGCGGGCTTAAAGGAACCGGGGAGCTGTTTTTT. The rearrangement joins TRBV2 to TRBJ2-2, with 8 nucleotides matching TRBD2. Germline V CDR1 and CDR2: SNHLY, FYNNEI. This CDR3 comprises 18 residues. With V trimmed by 2 bases and J by 5 bases, 13 bases remained unmatched.

The V gene is TRBV19, the J gene TRBJ2-1; TRBD1 matches at 9 bases. The V segment lost 3 bases and the J segment 14 bases; nucleotides outside the gene matches: 8. The germline V gene has CDR1 LNHDA and CDR2 SQIVND (reference sequence). The CDR3 contains 13 residues. The CDR3 is CASSIPRGQGKFF. CDR3 in DNA: TGTGCCAGTAGTATCCCGCGGGGACAGGGAAAGTTCTTC. The full variable domain, rest sourced from reference TRBV19 and TRBJ2-1, is DGGITQSPKYLFRKEGQNVTLSCEQNLNHDAMYWYRQDPGQGLRLIYYSQIVNDFQKGDIAEGYSVSREKKESFPLTVTSAQKNPTAFYLCASSIPRGQGKFFGPGTRLTVL.

CDR3: CASSLQDTGELFF. DNA for the CDR3: TGTGCCAGCAGCTTGCAGGACACCGGGGAGCTGTTTTTT. The chain is built from TRBV5-6 and TRBJ2-2; no clear D gene. The germline gives CDR1 SGHDT, CDR2 YYEEEE. Trimming took off 1 base at V and 3 bases at J, with 4 bases between the two ends. This CDR3 region has 13 residues.

The chain uses TRBV30 and TRBJ1-2; tentative D call: TRBD1 (5 bases). This CDR3 is 14 amino acids long. V was trimmed by 2 bases and J by 4 bases, leaving 14 bases between them. CDR1 is GTSNPN and CDR2 is SVGIG in the germline V gene (reference sequence). The CDR3 DNA follows: TGTGCCTGGAGTCCACAGGATCGAGTCTATGGCTACACCTTC. It yields the protein CAWSPQDRVYGYTF. Together with reference TRBV30 and TRBJ1-2, the CDR3 gives the full variable domain: SQTIHQWPATLVQPVGSPLSLECTVEGTSNPNLYWYRQAAGRGLQLLFYSVGIGQISSEVPQNLSASRPQDRQFILSSKKLLLSDSGFYLCAWSPQDRVYGYTFGSGTRLTVV.

This chain uses TRBV29-1 with TRBJ2-5; D not certain. The CDR3 runs to 12 residues. The V end was cut by 5 bases, the J end by 0 bases, with 7 bases between. Germline V gene lookup returns CDR1 SQVTM and CDR2 ANQGSEA. This CDR3 is CSVSVYQETQYF. CDR3 DNA sequence: TGCAGCGTTTCAGTGTACCAAGAGACCCAGTACTTC.

As DNA, the CDR3 is TGTGCCTGCAAAACAGGGGGCTTGGGTGAAAAACTGTTTTTT. Its translation: CACKTGGLGEKLFF. The rearrangement joins TRBV5-4 to TRBJ1-4, with TRBD1 matching 9 bases. CDR3 size: 14 residues. Germline lookup yields CDR1 SGHNT and CDR2 YYREEE (reference sequence). The junction had 11 bases not matched to a gene; V was cut back by 10 bases and J by 7 bases. Based on the CDR3 plus reference TRBV5-4 and TRBJ1-4, the full variable domain is ETGVTQSPTHLIKTRGQQVTLRCSSQSGHNTVSWYQQALGQGPQFIFQYYREEENGRGNFPPRFSGLQFPNYSSELNVNALELDDSALYLCACKTGGLGEKLFFGSGTQLSVL.